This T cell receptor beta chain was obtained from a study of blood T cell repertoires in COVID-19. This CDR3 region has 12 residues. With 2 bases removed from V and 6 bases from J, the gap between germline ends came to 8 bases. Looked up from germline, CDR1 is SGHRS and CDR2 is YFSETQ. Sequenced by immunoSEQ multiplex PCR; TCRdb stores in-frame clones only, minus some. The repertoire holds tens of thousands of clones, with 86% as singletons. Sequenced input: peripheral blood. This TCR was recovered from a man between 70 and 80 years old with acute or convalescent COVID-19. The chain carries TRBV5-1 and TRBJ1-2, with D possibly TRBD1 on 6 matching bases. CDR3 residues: CASSFSGDGYTF. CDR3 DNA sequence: TGCGCCAGCAGCTTTTCAGGGGATGGCTACACCTTC.